Shown below are 10 T cell receptor beta chains from a single sample sequenced in a study of blood T cell repertoires in COVID-19. This table comes from immunoSEQ multiplex PCR, and its TCRdb copy is limited to in-frame clones, with some not included. The table shows fewer than 200,000 clones, with around 90% occurring only once. Sequencing was performed on peripheral blood. The origin of the receptors is a man aged 55-75 years with active or convalescent COVID-19.

This chain links TRBV7-9 with TRBJ1-1; TRBD1 matches 7 bases. After removal of 3 bases from V and 1 base from J, the junction contained 2 bases not matched to a gene. CDR3 length: 14 amino acids. Germline V gene data show CDR1 as SEHNR and CDR2 as FQNEAQ (reference sequence). In DNA form, the CDR3 reads TGTGCCAGCAGCTTTTCAGGGGGGAACACTGAAGCTTTCTTT. Translation gives CASSFSGGNTEAFF.

J is TRBJ1-3 and V is TRBV5-4, with TRBD1 as a possible D gene (5 bases). Trimming removed 3 bases at V and 0 bases at J, with 10 bases between. Germline V CDR1 and CDR2: SGHNT, YYREEE (reference sequence). The CDR3 totals 15 residues. The CDR3 protein is CASSSAGGSGNTIYF. As DNA, the CDR3 is TGTGCCAGCAGCTCCGCCGGGGGCTCTGGAAACACCATATATTTT.

The chain employs TRBV19 and TRBJ1-6; D gene unclear. V dropped 8 bases and J dropped 5 bases, with 22 bases sitting between them. The CDR3 has 17 amino acids. Germline V gene sequence: CDR1 LNHDA, CDR2 SQIVND (reference sequence). The CDR3 loop is CASRHDRGGGNNSPLHF. CDR3 DNA sequence: TGTGCCAGTCGCCATGACCGGGGAGGAGGGAATAATTCACCCCTCCACTTT.

This clone was seen only a few times. This chain connects TRBV27 to TRBJ1-4; the match to TRBD1 covers 7 bases. Germline V gives CDR1 MNHEY, CDR2 SMNVEV (reference sequence). Trimming took 5 bases from V and 10 from J; bases not matched to a gene: 10. CDR3 length: 14 amino acids. The CDR3 protein is CASSPNRGLVKLFF. CDR3 in DNA: TGTGCCAGCAGTCCAAACAGGGGTCTGGTAAAACTGTTTTTT.

This chain links TRBV7-2 with TRBJ2-7; D might be TRBD2 (6 bases). The CDR3 is 17 residues long. V was cut by 1 base and J by 1 base, with 17 bases left in between. Germline V gene sequence: CDR1 SGHTA, CDR2 FQGNSA. CDR3 loop: CASSLVAGERASYEQYF. The CDR3 DNA follows: TGTGCCAGCAGCTTAGTAGCCGGCGAGCGGGCTTCCTACGAGCAGTACTTC.

The V call is TRBV19, the J call TRBJ1-4; the match to TRBD1 covers 9 bases. This CDR3 is 16 amino acids long. CDR1 and CDR2 (germline): LNHDA, SQIVND (reference sequence). V was pared by 4 bases and J by 8 bases, with 11 bases of the junction left unmatched. The DNA for the CDR3 is TGTGCCAGTAGTACACAAACAGGGGGCGCAACGGAAAAACTGTTTTTT. Its protein is CASSTQTGGATEKLFF. The complete variable domain, with remaining parts taken from reference TRBV19 and TRBJ1-4, reads DGGITQSPKYLFRKEGQNVTLSCEQNLNHDAMYWYRQDPGQGLRLIYYSQIVNDFQKGDIAEGYSVSREKKESFPLTVTSAQKNPTAFYLCASSTQTGGATEKLFFGSGTQLSVL.

The chain uses TRBV9 and TRBJ1-2; D may be TRBD1 (6 bases). The CDR3 is made up of 12 amino acids. Looked up from germline, CDR1 is SGDLS and CDR2 is YYNGEE. The V end lost 5 bases, the J end lost 8 bases, and 13 bases lay between the germline ends. In nucleotides, the CDR3 is TGTGCCAGCAGTCGACAGGCCTTAGGCTACACCTTC. Amino acids: CASSRQALGYTF.

This clone was observed a few times. This chain connects TRBV2 to TRBJ2-4; weak D call: TRBD1 (6 bases). The CDR3 sequence is 13 residues long. V lost 6 bases to trimming and J lost 8 bases, with 14 bases between them. CDR1 and CDR2 from the germline V gene are SNHLY and FYNNEI. The CDR3 DNA reads as TGTGCCAGCAGCAAGGACAGTCTTTACATTCAGTACTTC. It encodes CASSKDSLYIQYF.

The rearrangement joins TRBV19 to TRBJ2-2, with a tentative D call TRBD1 (6 bases). The CDR3 spans 16 residues. Germline V gene data show CDR1 as LNHDA and CDR2 as SQIVND (reference sequence). Trimming removed 0 bases from V and 1 base from J, with 9 bases in between. CDR3 sequence: CASSIEFRGNTGELFF. CDR3 nucleotide sequence: TGTGCCAGTAGTATAGAATTCAGGGGGAACACCGGGGAGCTGTTTTTT.

This clone appeared a single time. This chain connects TRBV15 to TRBJ2-7; D not certain. The V gene's germline CDR1 is LNHNV and CDR2 YYDKDF (reference sequence). The CDR3 is 14 residues long. Trimming removed 1 base at V and 2 bases at J, with 9 bases between. The chain's CDR3 is CATSRGLEPYEQYF. CDR3 in DNA: TGTGCCACCAGCAGAGGGCTAGAACCCTACGAGCAGTACTTC.